This T cell receptor beta chain was sequenced during a study of early T cells in non-severe SARS-CoV-2 infection (dated by TCRdb to the early 2020s). For the study in its entirety: Because TCR sequencing relied on bulk RNA taken from unsorted whole blood, pairing of alpha and beta chains was not possible.

This clonotype was seen more than once but under ten times. Its antigen specificity is not known. Per-base qualities were not stored, and no clone one base away is much larger. Study-wide conclusions, independent of this receptor: VDJdb matching was skewed toward anti-spike CD8 responses and likely underestimated virus-specific expansions, missing private and CD4 specificities.

This was a case-control study nested in a cohort of healthcare workers in London, UK, who had nasopharyngeal swab PCR tests and blood samples taken every week. Between 23 and 31 March 2020, the week of the UK lockdown, healthcare workers were enrolled and then followed up weekly for as long as 16 weeks. Taken from the germline V gene (reference sequence), the CDR1 and CDR2 loops are DFQATT and SNEGSKA. The CDR3 starts with the cysteine, ends with the phenylalanine, and has 17 residues. Only the CDR3 region is kept as DNA, spanning 51 bases read in frame from base 1. Unmatched junction bases come to 11, with V trimmed by 0 bases and J by 4 bases. Receptor libraries were prepared by 5' RACE. These reads were obtained on a NextSeq 500. In the TCR library protocol, unique molecular identifiers were attached to individual cDNA molecules to correct for PCR bias and sequencing error. TCR alpha and beta chains were both sequenced, and the abundances of alpha and beta sequences in each sample were closely correlated with each other. Per the authors' processing: Decombinator V4 was used to annotate TCR sequences for V gene, J gene and CDR3. TCRs were defined as expanded if a significant change between any two time points was detected under a Poisson model with p below 0.0001. Abundances of TCRs were expressed as counts per million after normalisation to the total number of TCRs sequenced in each sample. TRAV1-2 paired with TRAJ12, TRAJ20 or TRAJ33 defined MAIT TCRs, while TRAV10 paired with TRAJ18 defined iNKT TCRs. A search of VDJdb, accessed on 1 November 2021, was run for TCRs annotated to CMV, EBV and SARS-CoV-2, with TCRs annotated for multiple antigens excluded. TCRdb applied fastp at Q25 and MiXCR to the public reads, then kept only in-frame beta chains. CDR3 protein sequences are deduplicated, and each keeps its most common genes and DNA. TCRdb assigned the V and J calls; the authors' analysis was not used. The sample records about 130,000 distinct CDR3 sequences, more than 13% of which are singletons. In total, the top ten clones hold roughly a fifth of the sample.

The V gene is TRBV20-1 and the J gene is TRBJ1-2; TRBD1 agrees with 10 junctional bases. The TCR originated in an adult who was a healthcare worker with PCR-confirmed SARS-CoV-2 infection or an uninfected control (not recorded which). Material for sequencing was whole blood. The CDR3 is CSAREETPRDRGYGYTF. The DNA sequence reads TGCAGTGCTAGAGAGGAGACCCCACGGGACAGGGGCTATGGCTACACCTTC.